This T cell receptor beta chain derives from a study of blood T cell repertoires in COVID-19. The wider study: Italy, Spain and the United States were the sources of the convalescent and acute COVID-19 samples. T cells, B-cell-depleted T cells, or PBMCs provided the cDNA or gDNA that served as material.

In the source study's methods: Reference gene primer amplification gave estimated nucleated cell counts. Method: immunoSEQ multiplex PCR; TCRdb's copy keeps in-frame clones and lacks some. V and J calls and clone size are given by that table; D and trimming were obtained from the DNA. The sample lists roughly 280,000 clones, approximately 85% seen once, with approximately 11% in the top ten. CDR1 LGHDT and CDR2 YNNKEL come from the germline V gene (reference sequence). This CDR3 is 15 amino acids long. The V and J ends lost 1 base and 8 bases, in that order; junction bases with no gene match: 9. The receptor's source is a woman aged 65 to 85 with acute or convalescent COVID-19. Material: peripheral blood. The chain combines TRBV3-1 (or the pseudogene TRBV3-2) with TRBJ1-2, with 8 bases that match TRBD1. CDR3 in DNA: TGTGCCAGCAGCCAAGTCTGGACAGGGAGGTTGGGCTACACCTTC. Amino acid sequence: CASSQVWTGRLGYTF.